The 15 T cell receptor beta chains given below trace back to one sample, sequenced in a study of blood T cell repertoires in COVID-19. The protocol was immunoSEQ multiplex PCR, while the TCRdb copy is restricted to in-frame clones and leaves out a portion. The sample shows around 400,000 clones, roughly nine tenths of them seen only once. Sequencing was done on a sample of PBMCs or T cells enriched from blood (not recorded which). The receptors come from a woman aged 40 to 55 who had been exposed to COVID-19.

This chain uses TRBV6-5 with TRBJ1-5; TRBD1 is a possible D gene (5 bases). Germline CDR1 and CDR2: MNHEY and SVGAGI. The length of the CDR3 is 14 residues. V was pared by 7 bases and J by 1 base, with 11 bases between. CDR3 amino acids: CASIQGGSNQPQHF. DNA for the CDR3: TGTGCCAGCATTCAGGGTGGCAGCAATCAGCCCCAGCATTTT.

V and J are TRBV9 and TRBJ2-7; D may be TRBD1 (6 bases). Trimming cost V 0 bases and J 3 bases, with 13 bases left between them. The CDR3 loop spans 15 amino acids. Germline CDR1 and CDR2: SGDLS and YYNGEE. The CDR3 DNA reads TGTGCCAGCAGCGTAGATACAGGGTTTATCTACGAGCAGTACTTC. Its protein product is CASSVDTGFIYEQYF.

V and J are TRBV5-4 and TRBJ2-1, with D possibly TRBD1 on 9 matching bases. In germline, CDR1 is SGHNT, CDR2 YYREEE (reference sequence). Deletions cut 4 bases from V and 6 bases from J, with 20 bases between. This CDR3 is built from 16 residues. The DNA of the CDR3 is TGTGCCAGCAGCCCGCGGGGGGACAGGGCGCCCAATGAGCAGTTCTTC. It codes for CASSPRGDRAPNEQFF.

The CDR3 is CASSQTGSGYGYTF. The CDR3, as DNA: TGTGCCAGCAGCCAAACAGGGTCGGGCTATGGCTACACCTTC. The V and J genes are TRBV7-9 and TRBJ1-2, with D possibly TRBD1 on 6 matching bases. CDR1 and CDR2 from the germline V gene are SEHNR and FQNEAQ (reference sequence). This CDR3 is built from 14 residues. Trimming shortened V by 5 bases and J by 4 bases, and 14 bases separated the two germline ends.

The CDR3 DNA follows: TGTGCCACCAGCAGAGGGGGGCAGTATAGCAATCAGCCCCAGCATTTT. The encoded protein is CATSRGGQYSNQPQHF. V usage is TRBV15 and J usage is TRBJ1-5, with D possibly TRBD1 on 6 matching bases. The germline V and J ends were trimmed by 1 base and 0 bases, with 10 bases remaining between them. The CDR3 is 16 residues long. Germline CDR1 LNHNV, CDR2 YYDKDF (reference sequence). The entire variable domain, with the rest obtained from reference TRBV15 and TRBJ1-5, is as follows: DAMVIQNPRYQVTQFGKPVTLSCSQTLNHNVMYWYQQKSSQAPKLLFHYYDKDFNNEADTPDNFQSRRPNTSFCFLDIRSPGLGDTAMYLCATSRGGQYSNQPQHFGDGTRLSIL.

The rearrangement links TRBV10-1 to TRBJ1-1; tentative D call: TRBD1 (5 bases). V was cut by 3 bases and J by 1 base, with 12 bases left in between. The CDR3 is 15 residues long. The V gene's germline CDR1 is WNHNN and CDR2 SYGVQD (reference sequence). The CDR3 loop reads CASSDLGQPNTEAFF. The CDR3 DNA follows: TGCGCCAGCAGTGACTTGGGGCAGCCGAACACTGAAGCTTTCTTT.

The CDR3 loop is CASSYPIGNTIYF. The CDR3 region has the DNA TGTGCCAGCAGTTACCCTATTGGAAACACCATATATTTT. The chain recombines TRBV25-1 with TRBJ1-3; the D is unclear. Trimming left V 5 bases short and J 3 bases short, with 8 bases between. Germline V gene sequence: CDR1 MGHDK, CDR2 SYGVNS. CDR3 length equals 13 residues.

V usage is TRBV5-1 and J usage is TRBJ2-5, with TRBD2 identical over 10 bases. The CDR3 length is 14 residues. Germline-derived CDR1 and CDR2 are SGHRS and YFSETQ. V was pared by 6 bases and J by 5 bases, with 7 bases of the junction left unmatched. Here the CDR3 DNA reads TGCGCCAGCACCAGCGGGGGGGCGACGGAGACCCAGTACTTC. It codes for CASTSGGATETQYF.

This clone was picked up one time. This sequence joins TRBV18 and TRBJ2-6, with unresolved D. Germline values: CDR1 KGHSH, CDR2 LQKENI. Trimming shortened V by 3 bases and J by 0 bases, and 12 bases separated the two germline ends. The CDR3 has 17 residues. CDR3 nucleotides: TGTGCCAGCTCACCGGTTAACTTGAACTCTGGGGCCAACGTCCTGACTTTC. This translates into CASSPVNLNSGANVLTF.

The chain recombines TRBV9 with TRBJ1-3; D is undetermined. Germline CDR1 is SGDLS and CDR2 is YYNGEE. The CDR3 is 12 amino acids. V lost 0 bases, J lost 8 bases, and 6 bases lay in between. The CDR3 spells CASSVVGDTIYF. The CDR3 nucleotides are TGTGCCAGCAGCGTAGTCGGTGACACCATATATTTT. Full variable domain (missing parts from reference TRBV9 and TRBJ1-3): DSGVTQTPKHLITATGQRVTLRCSPRSGDLSVYWYQQSLDQGLQFLIQYYNGEERAKGNILERFSAQQFPDLHSELNLSSLELGDSALYFCASSVVGDTIYFGEGSWLTVV.

The V and J genes are TRBV11-3 and TRBJ2-1; TRBD2 matches 10 bases. Trimming took 5 bases from V and 5 from J; bases not matched to a gene: 6. CDR1 and CDR2 from the germline V gene are SGHNT and YENEEA. The CDR3 is 15 residues long. CDR3 nucleotides: TGTGCCAGCAGCCCTAACGGACTAGCGGACAATGAGCAGTTCTTC. Encoded protein: CASSPNGLADNEQFF.

This chain connects TRBV18 to TRBJ2-5, with TRBD2 as a possible D gene (7 bases). CDR3 length: 17 amino acids. Trimming stripped 6 bases from V and 2 bases from J, with 22 bases between. Germline assignment: CDR1 KGHSH and CDR2 LQKENI. The CDR3 loop reads CASSLRGLREAQETQYF. Here the CDR3 DNA reads TGTGCCAGCTCTCTCCGGGGGCTACGGGAGGCGCAAGAGACCCAGTACTTC.

This chain links TRBV5-1 with TRBJ1-1; possibly TRBD1 for D (6 bases). Trimming took off 4 bases at V and 5 bases at J, with 18 bases between the two ends. The CDR3 runs 15 residues. CDR1 SGHRS and CDR2 YFSETQ come from the germline V gene. The CDR3 DNA sequence: TGCGCCAGCAGCGTTTACGCGGGGGCGAGTACTGAAGCTTTCTTT. It translates to CASSVYAGASTEAFF.

V usage is TRBV6-5 and J usage is TRBJ1-2; no definite D call. The CDR3 extends over 13 amino acids. The V end was cut by 2 bases, the J end by 6 bases, with 10 bases between. Germline CDR1 MNHEY, CDR2 SVGAGI. The CDR3 DNA reads TGTGCCAGCAGTTACGGCCTTCGGGATGGCTACACCTTC. Residues: CASSYGLRDGYTF.

V usage is TRBV15 and J usage is TRBJ1-5, with a weak D call TRBD1 (5 bases). Trimming took off 3 bases at V and 5 bases at J, with 11 bases between the two ends. Germline CDR1 LNHNV, CDR2 YYDKDF (reference sequence). The CDR3 has 14 residues. The CDR3 spells CATSREGGDQPQHF. The CDR3 DNA reads TGTGCCACCAGCAGGGAGGGAGGGGATCAGCCCCAGCATTTT.